These 16 T cell receptor beta chains came from one sample sequenced in a study of CD8 T cells in Susac syndrome. Random-hexamer reverse transcription was applied to roughly 0.5 to 1 ug RNA. TCRdb re-derived calls from the immunoSEQ multiplex PCR reads in MiXCR, one entry per CDR3 protein. The sample holds 150,000 or so distinct CDR3 sequences, 95% seen once. Sequenced: CD4+ T cells from PBMCs. The receptors were gathered from a human donor with Susac syndrome.

This chain connects TRBV7-2 to TRBJ1-4, with D possibly TRBD1 on 5 matching bases. Looked up from germline, CDR1 is SGHTA and CDR2 is FQGNSA. V was cut by 2 bases and J by 7 bases, with 14 bases left in between. The CDR3 totals 15 residues. The CDR3, as DNA: TGTGCCAGCAGCTTACACGTCGACACAGGTGAAAAACTGTTTTTT. Amino acid sequence: CASSLHVDTGEKLFF.

J is TRBJ2-7 and V is TRBV7-9, with D possibly being TRBD1 (6 bases). Germline CDR1 reads SEHNR; CDR2 reads FQNEAQ (reference sequence). CDR3 length: 13 residues. Trimming left V 6 bases short and J 2 bases short, with 11 bases between. DNA for the CDR3: TGTGCCAGCAGTCCTTGGACAGCCTACGAGCAGTACTTC. Translation gives CASSPWTAYEQYF.

V and J are TRBV12-3 or TRBV12-4 and TRBJ1-3; no definite D call. The CDR3 is 11 residues long. Trimming cost V 3 bases and J 8 bases, with 5 bases left between them. CDR3 protein: CASSFEDTIYF. CDR3 in DNA: TGTGCCAGCAGTTTTGAGGACACCATATATTTT.

This clonotype was seen just once. The chain recombines TRBV25-1 with TRBJ1-2; TRBD1 agrees at 9 bases. This CDR3 region has 13 residues. Germline lookup yields CDR1 MGHDK and CDR2 SYGVNS. The V segment lost 3 bases and the J segment 14 bases; nucleotides outside the gene matches: 10. CDR3: CASSDAGTGILTF. DNA for the CDR3: TGTGCCAGCAGTGACGCCGGGACAGGGATTTTAACCTTC.

This clonotype was recorded only once. The chain joins TRBV3-1 to TRBJ1-1, with D possibly matching TRBD1 (5 bases). The CDR3 runs 14 residues. Germline V gene lookup returns CDR1 LGHDT and CDR2 YNNKEL (reference sequence). Trimming pared 5 bases from V and 0 bases from J, leaving 10 bases between. CDR3 nucleotides: TGTGCCAGCAGCAATGTACAGGTGAACACTGAAGCTTTCTTT. Translating gives CASSNVQVNTEAFF.

V and J are TRBV30 and TRBJ2-1; D uncertain. V lost 3 bases and J lost 4, with 10 bases in between. The germline V gene has CDR1 GTSNPN and CDR2 SVGIG (reference sequence). This CDR3 is built from 13 residues. The CDR3 bases are TGTGCCTGGAGGCGGCAGCAGTACAATGAGCAGTTCTTC. This encodes CAWRRQQYNEQFF.

The chain is built from TRBV11-1 and TRBJ1-3, with D hard to call. CDR1 is SGHAT, CDR2 FQDESV, per germline (reference sequence). V was trimmed by 5 bases and J by 1 base, leaving 15 bases between them. The CDR3 is 16 residues long. CDR3 protein: CASSTNLRSSGNTIYF. The CDR3 DNA is TGTGCCAGCAGCACCAACCTCCGGAGTTCTGGAAACACCATATATTTT.

This clonotype is a singleton in its sample. The chain recombines TRBV5-1 with TRBJ2-1, with D tentatively TRBD2 (5 bases). V shed 4 bases and J shed 7 bases, with 15 bases lying between them. Looked up from germline, CDR1 is SGHRS and CDR2 is YFSETQ. The CDR3 totals 14 residues. The CDR3 loop reads CASSPDDPGNEQFF. In DNA form, the CDR3 reads TGCGCCAGCAGCCCGGACGACCCGGGAAATGAGCAGTTCTTC.

The V and J genes are TRBV12-3 or TRBV12-4 and TRBJ1-3; perhaps TRBD1 as D (5 bases). The CDR3 is made up of 16 amino acids. V was trimmed by 6 bases and J by 1 base, leaving 16 bases between them. In nucleotides, the CDR3 is TGTGCCAGCAGCGCAAATCTCCGGGGGTCTGGAAACACCATATATTTT. Translation: CASSANLRGSGNTIYF.

This rearrangement joins TRBV4-2 to TRBJ2-7; unclear D gene. From germline, CDR1 is LGHNA and CDR2 YNFKEQ. There are 13 residues in the CDR3. Trimming pared 3 bases from V and 2 bases from J, leaving 8 bases between. The CDR3 nucleotides read TGTGCCAGCAGCCAGCGTAACCCCTACGAGCAGTACTTC. Translating it yields CASSQRNPYEQYF.

This chain joins TRBV20-1 and TRBJ2-5; TRBD2 agrees at 15 bases. Looked up from germline, CDR1 is DFQATT and CDR2 is SNEGSKA (reference sequence). CDR3 length equals 14 residues. The CDR3 here is CGLAGGPGQETQYF. CDR3 nucleotides: TGCGGACTAGCGGGGGGGCCAGGGCAAGAGACCCAGTACTTC.

V is TRBV20-1 and J is TRBJ2-5, with D unresolved. Germline CDR1 is DFQATT and CDR2 is SNEGSKA (reference sequence). The CDR3 runs 13 residues. Trimming took off 1 base at V and 2 bases at J, with 8 bases between the two ends. CDR3: CSARAPQQETQYF. In DNA form, the CDR3 reads TGCAGTGCTAGAGCCCCGCAGCAAGAGACCCAGTACTTC.

The CDR3 coding sequence is TGTGCCAGCAGCCGGAATACAGGGCACGGTGAGCAGTTCTTC. Translation: CASSRNTGHGEQFF. This sequence joins TRBV3-1 and TRBJ2-1; D might be TRBD1 (6 bases). The V gene lost 4 bases and the J gene lost 9 bases, with 16 bases spanning the gap. The CDR3 contains 14 residues. CDR1 LGHDT and CDR2 YNNKEL come from the germline V gene (reference sequence).

The chain joins TRBV30 to TRBJ1-5; D might be TRBD1 (5 bases). The CDR3 sequence is 12 residues long. Deletions cut 2 bases from V and 5 bases from J, with 7 bases between. Germline values: CDR1 GTSNPN, CDR2 SVGIG (reference sequence). The DNA of the CDR3 is TGTGCCTGGAGTCTACAGGATCAGCCCCAGCATTTT. This sequence encodes CAWSLQDQPQHF.

The chain joins TRBV6-1 to TRBJ1-6; 8 bases are a match to TRBD1. CDR1 is MNHNS, CDR2 SASEGT, per germline. The CDR3 has 15 amino acids. Losses at the gene ends were 7 bases for V and 5 bases for J; bases not matched to a gene: 7. In DNA, the CDR3 is TGTGCCAGCATGTCAGACAGGGGAAATAATTCACCCCTCCACTTT. It encodes CASMSDRGNNSPLHF.

This clonotype was counted a few times. The chain uses TRBV2 and TRBJ2-5; D is unclear. This CDR3 region has 11 residues. Germline V gene data show CDR1 as SNHLY and CDR2 as FYNNEI. Trimming removed 4 bases at V and 5 bases at J, with 5 bases between. The CDR3 DNA reads as TGTGCCAGCAGTGTCGGGGAGACCCAGTACTTC. Translated: CASSVGETQYF.